The 19 T cell receptor beta chains reported below all come from one sample, sequenced in a study of T cell repertoires in cytomegalovirus infection. TCRdb re-analysed the reads in MiXCR, keeping a single row per CDR3 protein. The sample includes around 290,000 distinct CDR3 sequences, about a quarter of them seen just once. The sequenced sample was PBMCs. These receptors originate from a human donor in good health (CMV status not recorded). Some clones in this sample may be carry-over from other donors' samples.

In its sample, this clonotype was seen many times. This chain links TRBV7-2 with TRBJ1-6; TRBD1 matches at 8 bases. Germline CDR1 reads SGHTA; CDR2 reads FQGNSA. The CDR3 runs 15 residues. V dropped 5 bases and J dropped 10; count of bases not matched to a gene: 10. The CDR3 spells CASSPGQVSGSPLHF. The CDR3, as DNA: TGTGCCAGCAGCCCGGGACAGGTGTCGGGATCACCCCTCCACTTT.

This clonotype was seen many times. This chain links TRBV7-9 with TRBJ2-3; 10 positions agree with TRBD2. The CDR3 runs 17 residues. The germline V gene has CDR1 SEHNR and CDR2 FQNEAQ (reference sequence). With V trimmed by 5 bases and J by 1 base, 9 bases remained unmatched. The CDR3 DNA reads as TGTGCCAGCAGCGCAGCGGCTAGCGGGGGCCGCACAGATACGCAGTATTTT. It codes for CASSAAASGGRTDTQYF.

This clonotype appeared many times. The V gene is TRBV28, the J gene TRBJ2-7; 9 bases fit TRBD1. Germline-derived CDR1 and CDR2 are MDHEN and SYDVKM. The junction had 5 bases not matched to a gene; V was cut back by 6 bases and J by 2 bases. This CDR3 region has 14 residues. The DNA of the CDR3 is TGTGCCAGCAGCTTACGACAGGGGGCCTACGAGCAGTACTTC. Residues: CASSLRQGAYEQYF.

The rearrangement joins TRBV6-5 to TRBJ2-3; the match to TRBD2 covers 8 bases. The CDR3 is made up of 17 amino acids. The germline V gene encodes CDR1 MNHEY and CDR2 SVGAGI. After removal of 0 bases from V and 7 bases from J, the junction contained 12 bases not matched to a gene. This CDR3 is CASSYSPPGGPEHTQYF. The CDR3 DNA is TGTGCCAGCAGTTACTCCCCTCCGGGAGGGCCCGAACATACGCAGTATTTT.

This clonotype has a handful of counts. In DNA, the CDR3 is TGTGCCAGCAGTTTGGGACCTACTGGTGGCTACACCTTC. Translating gives CASSLGPTGGYTF. V usage is TRBV28 and J usage is TRBJ1-2; tentative D call: TRBD1 (5 bases). Germline CDR1 is MDHEN and CDR2 is SYDVKM. CDR3 length equals 13 residues. With 3 bases removed from V and 7 bases from J, the gap between germline ends came to 12 bases.

This chain joins TRBV29-1 and TRBJ2-1, with 9 positions matching TRBD1. The CDR3 length is 14 residues. Germline V gene lookup returns CDR1 SQVTM and CDR2 ANQGSEA. V trimming: 7 bases; J trimming: 2 bases; junction bases outside the gene matches: 6. DNA for the CDR3: TGCAGCGCCTCCGGGACAGGGACCTACAATGAGCAGTTCTTC. Translation gives CSASGTGTYNEQFF.

This clonotype was counted a few times. The chain recombines TRBV9 with TRBJ1-2, with unresolved D. Germline V gene sequence: CDR1 SGDLS, CDR2 YYNGEE. CDR3 length: 15 residues. The germline V and J ends were trimmed by 0 bases and 5 bases, with 14 bases remaining between them. CDR3 sequence reads: CASSVAPETRYGYTF. CDR3 DNA: TGTGCCAGCAGCGTAGCGCCCGAGACAAGATATGGCTACACCTTC.

This clonotype was detected ten times or more. The chain links TRBV7-2 to TRBJ1-2; possible D gene TRBD1, 5 bases. Trimming removed 5 bases at V and 8 bases at J, with 15 bases between. CDR3 length: 13 amino acids. CDR1 SGHTA and CDR2 FQGNSA come from the germline V gene. CDR3 in DNA: TGTGCCAGCAGCCCTGACATTTGGGGGGGCTACACCTTC. This encodes CASSPDIWGGYTF.

This clonotype was counted many times. This chain uses TRBV12-3 or TRBV12-4 with TRBJ1-1; D call uncertain. CDR3 length: 14 residues. V shed 3 bases and J shed 5 bases, with 13 bases lying between them. The CDR3 reads CASSFIPTSTEAFF. The DNA for the CDR3 is TGTGCCAGCAGTTTCATCCCAACTAGTACTGAAGCTTTCTTT.

This clonotype was seen only a few times. This chain links TRBV14 with TRBJ1-6; D may be TRBD1 (5 bases). CDR1 SGHDN and CDR2 FVKESK come from the germline V gene. With 0 bases removed from V and 10 bases from J, the gap between germline ends came to 13 bases. The CDR3 contains 15 residues. This CDR3 is CASSQDPPGKSPLHF. CDR3 coding DNA: TGTGCCAGCAGCCAAGATCCCCCAGGGAAATCACCCCTCCACTTT. The entire variable domain, with the rest obtained from reference TRBV14 and TRBJ1-6, is as follows: EAGVTQFPSHSVIEKGQTVTLRCDPISGHDNLYWYRRVMGKEIKFLLHFVKESKQDESGMPNNRFLAERTGGTYSTLKVQPAELEDSGVYFCASSQDPPGKSPLHFGNGTRLTVT.

This chain joins TRBV28 and TRBJ2-7, with 9 nucleotides matching TRBD1. The V gene's germline CDR1 is MDHEN and CDR2 SYDVKM. This CDR3 has 14 amino acids. V lost 7 bases and J lost 0; bases outside the gene matches: 4. CDR3 sequence (DNA): TGTGCCAGCATCGGGACAGGGAGCTCCTACGAGCAGTACTTC. It encodes CASIGTGSSYEQYF.

This clonotype was detected many times. The rearrangement links TRBV6-5 to TRBJ1-1; 10 bases line up with TRBD1. Germline CDR1 reads MNHEY; CDR2 reads SVGAGI. There are 14 residues in the CDR3. Losses at the gene ends were 2 bases for V and 8 bases for J; bases not matched to a gene: 5. Here the CDR3 reads CASSYLDRGPEAFF. DNA for the CDR3: TGTGCCAGCAGTTACCTTGACAGGGGGCCCGAAGCTTTCTTT.

The chain joins TRBV7-2 to TRBJ2-5; TRBD1 agrees at 7 bases. The trim removed 5 bases at V and 5 bases at J, leaving 11 bases unmatched. Germline V gene data show CDR1 as SGHTA and CDR2 as FQGNSA. The CDR3 covers 15 residues. The CDR3 is CASSPHRGGGETQYF. CDR3 DNA sequence: TGTGCCAGCAGCCCACATCGAGGGGGCGGTGAGACCCAGTACTTC.

Many counts were recorded for this clonotype. The V call is TRBV6-1, the J call TRBJ1-1, with 8 positions matching TRBD1. Germline V gene sequence: CDR1 MNHNS, CDR2 SASEGT. The trim removed 6 bases at V and 5 bases at J, leaving 8 bases unmatched. This CDR3 comprises 14 residues. The CDR3, as DNA: TGTGCCAGCAGCGAGGACAGGGTAAGAACTGAAGCTTTCTTT. It yields the protein CASSEDRVRTEAFF.

V usage is TRBV15 and J usage is TRBJ1-5; D is unclear. This CDR3 comprises 12 residues. Germline CDR1 and CDR2: LNHNV and YYDKDF (reference sequence). V lost 0 bases, J lost 4 bases, and 1 base lay in between. The CDR3: CATSRDNQPQHF. The DNA for the CDR3 is TGTGCCACCAGCAGAGATAATCAGCCCCAGCATTTT.

J is TRBJ2-3 and V is TRBV28; no clear D. Trimming took off 6 bases at V and 4 bases at J, with 2 bases between the two ends. Per germline, CDR1 MDHEN and CDR2 SYDVKM. The CDR3 extends over 10 amino acids. CDR3 region: CASRSDTQYF. CDR3 sequence (DNA): TGTGCCAGCAGGTCAGATACGCAGTATTTT.

The chain recombines TRBV6-5 with TRBJ2-1; 9 bases are shared with TRBD2. Unmatched junction bases numbered 7, after V lost 4 bases and J lost 9 bases. There are 14 residues in the CDR3. Looked up from germline, CDR1 is MNHEY and CDR2 is SVGAGI. The CDR3 protein is CASSLVAGVGEQFF. The CDR3 bases are TGTGCCAGCAGTTTAGTAGCGGGAGTGGGTGAGCAGTTCTTC.

The sample holds a few counts of this clonotype. V usage is TRBV19 and J usage is TRBJ2-2; 7 bases align to TRBD1. Germline V gene sequence: CDR1 LNHDA, CDR2 SQIVND (reference sequence). The CDR3 is 14 residues long. Trimming removed 10 bases from V and 4 bases from J; junction bases left unmatched: 9. CDR3 amino acids: CATRQGVATGELFF. The CDR3 DNA reads TGTGCCACCCGGCAGGGGGTGGCCACCGGGGAGCTGTTTTTT.

This chain links TRBV6-5 with TRBJ1-1; no clear D gene. Trimming stripped 1 base from V and 1 base from J, with 7 bases between. Looked up from germline, CDR1 is MNHEY and CDR2 is SVGAGI. The CDR3 runs to 14 residues. The CDR3 here is CASSYFGENTEAFF. The CDR3 nucleotides are TGTGCCAGCAGTTACTTTGGCGAGAACACTGAAGCTTTCTTT.